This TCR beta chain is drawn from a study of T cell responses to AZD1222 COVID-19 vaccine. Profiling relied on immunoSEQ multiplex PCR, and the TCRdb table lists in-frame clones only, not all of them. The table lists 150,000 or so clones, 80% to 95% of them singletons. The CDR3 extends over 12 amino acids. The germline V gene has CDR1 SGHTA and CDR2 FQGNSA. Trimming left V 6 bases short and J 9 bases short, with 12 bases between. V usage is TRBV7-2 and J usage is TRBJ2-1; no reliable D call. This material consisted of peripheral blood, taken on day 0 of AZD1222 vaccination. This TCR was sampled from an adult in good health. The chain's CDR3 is CASRPGWGEQFF. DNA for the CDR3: TGTGCCAGCAGACCGGGTTGGGGTGAGCAGTTCTTC.